Below, 14 T cell receptor beta chains from the same sample are listed, as sequenced in a study of control samples from healthy donors and cancer patients. The protocol was immunoSEQ multiplex PCR, while the TCRdb copy is restricted to in-frame clones and leaves out a portion. The table has about 190,000 clones, about 90% seen once. Sequenced: blood. The receptors shown here come from a man aged 25-45 years in good health.

This chain uses TRBV7-2 with TRBJ2-7; D might be TRBD1 or TRBD2, each matching 6 bases. Germline CDR1 and CDR2: SGHTA and FQGNSA. This CDR3 comprises 19 residues. With 2 bases removed from V and 6 bases from J, the gap between germline ends came to 29 bases. CDR3 sequence (DNA): TGTGCCAGCAGCTTATCGGCAAGGTGGGGGCGGGGCCCGCCCGGCGAGCAGTACTTC. Amino acid sequence: CASSLSARWGRGPPGEQYF.

The rearrangement uses TRBV27 and TRBJ2-7; possibly TRBD1 or TRBD2 for D (6 bases each). CDR3 length equals 14 residues. In germline, CDR1 is MNHEY, CDR2 SMNVEV (reference sequence). Trimming removed 3 bases from V and 2 bases from J, with 11 bases in between. CDR3 sequence reads: CASSFGGPTYEQYF. CDR3 DNA: TGTGCCAGCAGTTTTGGGGGGCCTACCTACGAGCAGTACTTC.

The rearrangement joins TRBV28 to TRBJ1-4; TRBD1 matches 9 bases. The V and J ends lost 11 bases and 3 bases, in that order; junction bases with no gene match: 10. The CDR3 consists of 15 residues. The germline gives CDR1 MDHEN, CDR2 SYDVKM. The CDR3 region has the DNA TGTGCCGTACAGGGGGCGTATCGACCTAATGAAAAACTGTTTTTT. Its translation: CAVQGAYRPNEKLFF.

The chain has TRBV6-1 and TRBJ1-2; D remains unclear. The CDR3 length is 15 residues. V lost 2 bases and J 3 bases, leaving 13 bases between the germline ends. Looked up from germline, CDR1 is MNHNS and CDR2 is SASEGT. For the CDR3, the DNA is TGTGCCAGCAGTGAATTGGTCAGCGAGTACTATGGCTACACCTTC. Amino acids: CASSELVSEYYGYTF.

The V and J genes are TRBV2 and TRBJ1-6, with 8 nucleotides matching TRBD1. The V segment lost 9 bases and the J segment 6 bases; nucleotides outside the gene matches: 4. The germline V gene has CDR1 SNHLY and CDR2 FYNNEI. The CDR3 is 13 amino acids. The CDR3: CASIRGLNSPLHF. The CDR3 DNA reads TGTGCCAGTATCAGGGGGCTTAATTCACCCCTCCACTTT.

This rearrangement joins TRBV2 to TRBJ1-2; D is ambiguous. V gave up 2 bases and J gave up 8 bases, with 24 bases separating them. Germline V gene lookup returns CDR1 SNHLY and CDR2 FYNNEI. The CDR3 has 17 residues. The CDR3 region is CASSENWTFSQLRGYTF. The CDR3 DNA reads TGTGCCAGCAGTGAAAACTGGACTTTCTCACAACTTCGGGGCTACACCTTC.

This clone has just a few counts. This chain uses TRBV6-5 with TRBJ1-5; 9 bases match TRBD1. There are 15 residues in the CDR3. Germline values: CDR1 MNHEY, CDR2 SVGAGI. V dropped 2 bases and J dropped 7; count of bases not matched to a gene: 6. In DNA, the CDR3 is TGTGCCAGCAGTTACGACACAGGGGGCAGGCAGCCCCAGCATTTT. It yields the protein CASSYDTGGRQPQHF.

The J gene is TRBJ1-3, the V gene TRBV11-3; D remains ambiguous. This CDR3 is 13 amino acids long. The V end was cut by 1 base, the J end by 4 bases, with 5 bases between. The germline CDR1 and CDR2 sequences are SGHNT and YENEEA. CDR3 nucleotides: TGTGCCAGCAGCTTAGTCGGCGGAAACACCATATATTTT. It codes for CASSLVGGNTIYF.

The V call is TRBV2, the J call TRBJ2-7, with no clear D. Trimming removed 1 base at V and 1 base at J, with 11 bases between. The V gene's germline CDR1 is SNHLY and CDR2 FYNNEI. The CDR3 sequence is 15 residues long. This CDR3 is CASSEVSTASYEQYF. The CDR3 DNA reads as TGTGCCAGCAGTGAAGTCTCGACGGCGTCCTACGAGCAGTACTTC.

This clone was counted a single time. The chain employs TRBV25-1 and TRBJ2-2, with 9 bases that match TRBD1. Unmatched junction bases numbered 5, after V lost 3 bases and J lost 3 bases. This CDR3 region has 16 residues. CDR1 and CDR2 from the germline V gene are MGHDK and SYGVNS. The CDR3 loop reads CASSEYRDRDTGELFF. The DNA for the CDR3 is TGTGCCAGCAGTGAGTACCGGGACAGGGACACCGGGGAGCTGTTTTTT. The full variable domain, in which reference TRBV25-1 and TRBJ2-2 provide the parts outside the CDR3, is EADIYQTPRYLVIGTGKKITLECSQTMGHDKMYWYQQDPGMELHLIHYSYGVNSTEKGDLSSESTVSRIRTEHFPLTLESARPSHTSQYLCASSEYRDRDTGELFFGEGSRLTVL.

This clone showed up many times. This chain joins TRBV9 and TRBJ2-7; D gene uncertain. The CDR3 totals 14 residues. Germline CDR1 and CDR2: SGDLS and YYNGEE. Trimming removed 0 bases from V and 0 bases from J, with 7 bases in between. Here the CDR3 DNA reads TGTGCCAGCAGCGTAGCAGCGCCCTCCTACGAGCAGTACTTC. Its translation: CASSVAAPSYEQYF.

This chain connects TRBV11-2 to TRBJ1-3; TRBD1 is a possible D gene (5 bases). The CDR3 contains 14 residues. The V end lost 1 base, the J end lost 7 bases, and 11 bases lay between the germline ends. Germline CDR1 SGHAT, CDR2 FQNNGV. The CDR3 region is CASSLGQGRNTIYF. The CDR3 coding sequence is TGTGCCAGCAGCTTAGGTCAGGGAAGGAACACCATATATTTT.

In its sample, this clone was seen a few times. V gene TRBV19 combines with J gene TRBJ1-1; D is possibly TRBD1 (5 bases). Trimming stripped 5 bases from V and 3 bases from J, with 10 bases between. This CDR3 has 13 residues. CDR1 and CDR2 from the germline V gene are LNHDA and SQIVND (reference sequence). The CDR3 loop is CASSPGVYTEAFF. CDR3 coding DNA: TGTGCCAGTAGTCCGGGGGTGTACACTGAAGCTTTCTTT.

The V call is TRBV30, the J call TRBJ1-6; 8 positions agree with TRBD1. With V trimmed by 4 bases and J by 5 bases, 10 bases remained unmatched. Looked up from germline, CDR1 is GTSNPN and CDR2 is SVGIG (reference sequence). The CDR3 runs 16 residues. CDR3 residues: CAWTPSRGQDNSPLHF. The CDR3 DNA follows: TGTGCCTGGACCCCCTCGAGGGGACAGGATAATTCACCCCTCCACTTT.